This T cell receptor (beta chain) was sequenced for a study of blood T cell repertoires in COVID-19 (TCRdb year 2020). For the wider study: Collaborator samples came from the United States, Italy and Spain and covered acute and convalescent phases of COVID-19. The prospective study material was composed of cDNA or gDNA derived from T cells, B-cell-depleted T cells, or PBMCs. The dataset comprised deeply sampled blood TCRbeta repertoires from subjects exposed to, actively infected with, or recovered from COVID-19. The repertoires were released in a freely available public database intended as a resource for research on the immune response to SARS-CoV-2. Samples were obtained from the ongoing ImmuneRACE study (first 160 participants) and from approximately 1,200 subjects provided by 6 global collaborators. Nearly every sample came with metadata listing a de-identified subject ID, COVID-19 status, age in years and sex. Where HLA class I and class II types were available, the types were taken from metadata supplied by the sample provider, not from assay-based typing.

Whole blood was collected in K2EDTA tubes by collaborating institutions according to the institutions' own protocols. For TCRbeta analysis, collaborators shipped samples in one of three forms: frozen whole blood, isolated PBMCs, or DNA extracted from either of those sample types. The immunoSEQ Assay, a bias-controlled multiplex PCR, was used to amplify TCRbeta CDR3 regions from genomic DNA. In the original analysis: The number of nucleated cells in each sample was estimated from the amplification of reference gene primers within the assay. To quantify the absolute abundance of each unique TCRbeta CDR3 rearrangement, sequence reads were collapsed and filtered. Productive Simpson clonality was computed per sample as the square root of Simpson's diversity index over productive rearrangements. Here the immuneACCESS table is served through TCRdb, limited to in-frame sequences with V and J called. Missing clones are a known gap in these copies; in checked studies unresolved V genes cover under half, and the rest lacks a known reason. That table is the source of V, J and clone size, and D and trimming were worked out from the DNA. A total of around 98,000 clones appear in this sample, 70% to 85% of them only once. The ten largest clones represent roughly 11% of the sample.

The paper's findings and limits, for the study overall: How much clinical and demographic metadata was included differed by source and by participant, and the metadata was provided uncurated.

As regards this clone: The target of this receptor is not known. No clone much larger than this one lies a single base away; base qualities are absent.

The CDR3 runs 12 amino acids, cysteine and phenylalanine included. Only the CDR3 DNA stays, 36 bases, in frame from base 1. CDR1 is given as ENHRY and CDR2 as SYGVKD, both from the germline V gene. The junction carries 6 bases between V and J, which are trimmed by 6 bases and 4 bases respectively. The receptor was isolated from a man in his sixties or seventies with active or convalescent COVID-19. Material: peripheral blood. The sequence joins TRBV10-3 to TRBJ2-2; the D gene is perhaps TRBD1, on 6 matching bases. CDR3 reads: CAIRDSTGELFF. In nucleotides, the sequence is TGTGCCATCAGGGACAGCACCGGGGAGCTGTTTTTT.